These 28 T cell receptor beta chains share one sample of origin, sequenced in a study of vaccination and CD4 T cells after COVID-19. Stated treatment: roughly 10-day PBMC culture with coronavirus spike peptide pools or control peptides (ViraFEST assay). Their antigens are not known. Cultured CD4+ T cell DNA underwent sequencing with the Oncomine TCR Beta short-read assay. In TCRdb, the PCR reads were re-called with MiXCR into one record per CDR3 protein. The data hold 12,000 or so distinct CDR3 sequences, with approximately 60% observed a single time. The specimen was CD4+ T cells from blood, cultured in vitro. The origin of the receptors is a human donor who had recovered from COVID-19.

CDR3 in amino acids: CASSQGNGNNEQFF. The DNA for the CDR3 is TGCGCCAGCTCCCAGGGGAATGGGAACAATGAGCAGTTCTTC. J is TRBJ2-1 and V is TRBV10-1; weak D call: TRBD1 (6 bases). The CDR3 totals 14 residues. Trimming stripped 8 bases from V and 5 bases from J, with 16 bases between. CDR1 is WNHNN and CDR2 is SYGVQD in the germline V gene (reference sequence).

CDR3 sequence (DNA): TGTGCCAGCAGTACTCAGACGGGGAGAGGCTATGGCTACACCTTC. Its translation: CASSTQTGRGYGYTF. This chain links TRBV12-3 or TRBV12-4 with TRBJ1-2; D ambiguous. V lost 5 bases and J lost 4, with 17 bases in between. CDR3 size: 15 residues.

V is TRBV27 and J is TRBJ2-7; D unresolved. V lost 0 bases to trimming and J lost 0 bases, with 3 bases between them. Germline CDR1 MNHEY, CDR2 SMNVEV (reference sequence). This CDR3 is 13 amino acids long. CDR3 region: CASSLSFSYEQYF. As DNA, the CDR3 is TGTGCCAGCAGTTTATCTTTCTCCTACGAGCAGTACTTC.

The rearrangement links TRBV7-2 to TRBJ1-5; tentative D call: TRBD1 (5 bases). V was trimmed by 5 bases and J by 3 bases, leaving 17 bases between them. The CDR3 has 16 residues. Germline CDR1 is SGHTA and CDR2 is FQGNSA. The CDR3 nucleotides read TGTGCCAGCAGCCTTCAGAGTTGGGGCTCCAATCAGCCCCAGCATTTT. Amino acid sequence: CASSLQSWGSNQPQHF. The whole variable domain, remainder taken from reference TRBV7-2 and TRBJ1-5, is GAGVSQSPSNKVTEKGKDVELRCDPISGHTALYWYRQSLGQGLEFLIYFQGNSAPDKSGLPSDRFSAERTGGSVSTLTIQRTQQEDSAVYLCASSLQSWGSNQPQHFGDGTRLSIL.

Only a few counts were recorded for this clonotype. The chain has TRBV10-1 and TRBJ1-3; D gene ambiguous. Germline V gene data show CDR1 as WNHNN and CDR2 as SYGVQD (reference sequence). The V end lost 1 base, the J end lost 4 bases, and 2 bases lay between the germline ends. The CDR3 covers 12 residues. CDR3 sequence (DNA): TGCGCCAGCAGTGAGTTGGGAAACACCATATATTTT. This codes for CASSELGNTIYF.

The V and J genes are TRBV5-1 and TRBJ1-1; D gene unclear. This CDR3 contains 13 residues. Germline V gene data show CDR1 as SGHRS and CDR2 as YFSETQ. The V and J ends lost 0 bases and 8 bases respectively, with 11 bases between them. CDR3 sequence (DNA): TGCGCCAGCAGCTTGGAAGCGGGTTCCGAAGCTTTCTTT. It is translated as CASSLEAGSEAFF.

This chain uses TRBV28 with TRBJ2-5; D might be TRBD1 (6 bases). Per germline, CDR1 MDHEN and CDR2 SYDVKM. CDR3 length: 13 amino acids. Deletions cut 4 bases from V and 5 bases from J, with 11 bases between. CDR3 sequence: CASSSGAGETQYF. The CDR3 DNA follows: TGTGCCAGCAGTTCAGGGGCTGGGGAGACCCAGTACTTC.

V is TRBV3-1 and J is TRBJ2-7; no definite D call. The CDR3 loop spans 12 amino acids. CDR1 and CDR2 from the germline V gene are LGHDT and YNNKEL (reference sequence). The V end lost 2 bases, the J end lost 8 bases, and 10 bases lay between the germline ends. This chain's CDR3 is CASSQPRGQQYF. The CDR3 DNA is TGTGCCAGCAGCCAACCCAGAGGACAGCAGTACTTC.

This clonotype rates as medium-sized. The rearrangement uses TRBV20-1 and TRBJ1-3, with D tentatively TRBD1 (6 bases). The germline V gene has CDR1 DFQATT and CDR2 SNEGSKA (reference sequence). The CDR3 runs to 15 residues. V gave up 4 bases and J gave up 4 bases, with 17 bases separating them. CDR3 amino acids: CSAMDRSRRGNTIYF. DNA for the CDR3: TGCAGTGCTATGGACAGATCTCGGAGGGGAAACACCATATATTTT.

A few counts support this clonotype. The J gene is TRBJ1-1, the V gene TRBV27, with TRBD1 matching over 7 bases. The J segment lost 5 bases and the V segment lost 5 bases, leaving 2 bases of the junction unmatched. Germline CDR1 is MNHEY and CDR2 is SMNVEV (reference sequence). CDR3 length: 12 residues. DNA for the CDR3: TGTGCCAGCAGTCAGGGGGGGACTGAAGCTTTCTTT. Protein sequence: CASSQGGTEAFF.

The rearrangement uses TRBV15 and TRBJ1-2, with D hard to call. Germline CDR1 LNHNV, CDR2 YYDKDF (reference sequence). Trimming removed 1 base from V and 4 bases from J, with 7 bases in between. The CDR3 length is 13 residues. The CDR3 nucleotides are TGTGCCACCAGCAGAGGAGATATCTATGGCTACACCTTC. Its translation: CATSRGDIYGYTF.

There are a few counts of this clonotype. V usage is TRBV5-1 and J usage is TRBJ2-7; D is unclear. The CDR3 runs 13 residues. Trimming removed 1 base at V and 1 base at J, with 6 bases between. Germline CDR1 SGHRS, CDR2 YFSETQ. In DNA form, the CDR3 reads TGCGCCAGCAGCTTGCCAGCGTCCTACGAGCAGTACTTC. Encoded protein: CASSLPASYEQYF.

The chain couples TRBV7-3 to TRBJ2-1, with TRBD2 matching over 12 bases. Trimming took 5 bases from V and 6 from J; bases not matched to a gene: 8. Looked up from germline, CDR1 is SGHTA and CDR2 is FQGTGA. CDR3 length: 16 residues. CDR3 sequence (DNA): TGTGCCAGCAGCCGGACCGGACTAGCGGGGCGCAATGAGCAGTTCTTC. Translation: CASSRTGLAGRNEQFF. The variable domain in full, completed from reference TRBV7-3 and TRBJ2-1, reads GAGVSQTPSNKVTEKGKYVELRCDPISGHTALYWYRQSLGQGPEFLIYFQGTGAADDSGLPNDRFFAVRPEGSVSTLKIQRTERGDSAVYLCASSRTGLAGRNEQFFGPGTRLTVL.

Turning to this clonotype: This CDR3 is missing its conserved last phenylalanine or tryptophan, likely due to a read error. This chain joins TRBV24-1 and TRBJ2-1, with D possibly being TRBD2 (5 bases). V lost 1 base and J 3 bases, leaving 12 bases between the germline ends. CDR1 is KGHDR, CDR2 SFDVKD, per germline. The CDR3 contains 16 residues. The CDR3 loop is CATSDFDGLDYNEQFL. In DNA form, the CDR3 reads TGTGCCACCAGTGATTTTGACGGACTCGACTACAATGAGCAGTTCCTC.

V gene TRBV30 combines with J gene TRBJ1-5; 8 bases fit TRBD1. This CDR3 contains 13 residues. Losses at the gene ends were 4 bases for V and 1 base for J; bases not matched to a gene: 0. Germline V gene sequence: CDR1 GTSNPN, CDR2 SVGIG (reference sequence). Written as DNA, the CDR3 is TGTGCCTGGAACAGGGGGAGCAATCAGCCCCAGCATTTT. It specifies CAWNRGSNQPQHF.

This clonotype was counted between two and nine times. This chain uses TRBV12-3 or TRBV12-4 with TRBJ1-1, with D perhaps matching TRBD1 (6 bases). Trimming pared 10 bases from V and 5 bases from J, leaving 20 bases between. The CDR3 sequence is 14 residues long. This chain's CDR3 is CATGFGGQATEAFF. In DNA form, the CDR3 reads TGTGCCACTGGGTTTGGGGGGCAGGCGACTGAAGCTTTCTTT.

The V call is TRBV20-1, the J call TRBJ2-2; no definite D call. Germline-derived CDR1 and CDR2 are DFQATT and SNEGSKA (reference sequence). V dropped 8 bases and J dropped 6 bases, with 16 bases sitting between them. CDR3 size: 13 residues. The CDR3 coding sequence is TGCAGTCTCGAGAGCGAGGACGCCGGGGAGCTGTTTTTT. It codes for CSLESEDAGELFF.

This clonotype was counted only a few times. The J gene is TRBJ1-1, the V gene TRBV7-9; D is perhaps TRBD1 (6 bases). The CDR3 loop spans 14 amino acids. V was cut by 3 bases and J by 0 bases, with 8 bases left in between. Germline V CDR1 and CDR2: SEHNR, FQNEAQ (reference sequence). The CDR3: CASSFGGMNTEAFF. The CDR3 bases are TGTGCCAGCAGCTTTGGGGGCATGAACACTGAAGCTTTCTTT.

The chain recombines TRBV11-2 with TRBJ1-6; no reliable D call. CDR1 is SGHAT, CDR2 FQNNGV, per germline. V lost 0 bases to trimming and J lost 7 bases, with 7 bases between them. This CDR3 region has 14 residues. CDR3 nucleotide sequence: TGTGCCAGCAGCTTAGAACGGATAAATTCACCCCTCCACTTT. It translates to CASSLERINSPLHF.

The chain is built from TRBV10-3 and TRBJ1-2; weak D call: TRBD1 (5 bases). Between the trimmed V and J ends, which lost 4 bases and 3 bases, there was a span of 9 bases. Germline V gives CDR1 ENHRY, CDR2 SYGVKD. The CDR3 has 13 residues. The DNA of the CDR3 is TGTGCCATCAGTGTAGGGGCGGACTATGGCTACACCTTC. It specifies CAISVGADYGYTF.

The genes are TRBV5-1 and TRBJ2-1, with D maybe TRBD1 (5 bases). The CDR3 has 13 residues. Trimming left V 2 bases short and J 4 bases short, with 7 bases between. The germline CDR1 and CDR2 sequences are SGHRS and YFSETQ. This CDR3 reads CASSFTGYNEQFF. The CDR3 DNA is TGCGCCAGCAGCTTTACAGGATACAATGAGCAGTTCTTC.

This clonotype was counted a few times. The chain uses TRBV2 and TRBJ1-4, with 7 nucleotides matching TRBD1. J gave up 7 bases and V 6 bases, and 2 bases lay outside the gene matches. CDR3 length: 12 residues. Germline lookup yields CDR1 SNHLY and CDR2 FYNNEI. In nucleotides, the CDR3 is TGTGCCAGCAGGAGACAGGGTGAAAAACTGTTTTTT. It specifies CASRRQGEKLFF.

Only a few counts were recorded for this clonotype. The chain links TRBV20-1 to TRBJ1-1, with no clear D. From germline, CDR1 is DFQATT and CDR2 SNEGSKA (reference sequence). Trimming stripped 1 base from V and 4 bases from J, with 10 bases between. The CDR3 consists of 13 residues. The CDR3 DNA reads TGCAGTGCTAGAGGTGGAGGGTTCACTGAAGCTTTCTTT. It yields the protein CSARGGGFTEAFF.

This clonotype was observed a handful of times. This chain uses TRBV27 with TRBJ1-2, with TRBD1 identical over 9 bases. The V and J ends lost 4 bases and 3 bases, in that order; junction bases with no gene match: 9. CDR1 and CDR2 (germline): MNHEY, SMNVEV (reference sequence). The CDR3 is 16 amino acids. The DNA of the CDR3 is TGTGCCAGCAGTTGGGCTCCGGGACAGGGTGACTATGGCTACACCTTC. This sequence encodes CASSWAPGQGDYGYTF.

The chain carries TRBV6-1 and TRBJ1-2; possibly TRBD1 for D (5 bases). The CDR3 is made up of 13 amino acids. In germline, CDR1 is MNHNS, CDR2 SASEGT. The V gene lost 6 bases and the J gene lost 8 bases, with 16 bases spanning the gap. The DNA for the CDR3 is TGTGCCAGCAGCCCACCGGGAGGGGTCGGCTACACCTTC. Translating gives CASSPPGGVGYTF.

This chain connects TRBV19 to TRBJ1-5; no clear D gene. This CDR3 has 15 residues. The germline V gene encodes CDR1 LNHDA and CDR2 SQIVND (reference sequence). V shed 2 bases and J shed 0 bases, with 8 bases lying between them. In DNA, the CDR3 is TGTGCCAGTAGTATAAGCAGTTATAGCAATCAGCCCCAGCATTTT. The encoded protein is CASSISSYSNQPQHF.

V is TRBV7-9 and J is TRBJ1-1, with D unclear. The CDR3 runs to 12 residues. Trimming stripped 4 bases from V and 9 bases from J, with 12 bases between. Germline V lookup: CDR1 SEHNR, CDR2 FQNEAQ (reference sequence). CDR3 protein: CASSSSSGQAFF. CDR3 nucleotides: TGTGCCAGCAGCTCGTCCTCCGGGCAAGCTTTCTTT. Using reference TRBV7-9 and TRBJ1-1 for the parts outside the CDR3, the full variable domain is DTGVSQNPRHKITKRGQNVTFRCDPISEHNRLYWYRQTLGQGPEFLTYFQNEAQLEKSRLLSDRFSAERPKGSFSTLEIQRTEQGDSAMYLCASSSSSGQAFFGQGTRLTVV.

The chain carries TRBV10-2 and TRBJ2-7; a weak D match, TRBD1 (5 bases). Germline V gives CDR1 WSHSY, CDR2 SAAADI. This CDR3 contains 13 residues. The V gene lost 8 bases and the J gene lost 4 bases, with 15 bases spanning the gap. The CDR3 loop is CASGAKLVYEQYF. CDR3 nucleotides: TGCGCCAGCGGGGCCAAGCTAGTTTACGAGCAGTACTTC.